The 10 T cell receptor beta chains presented below share a single source sample, sequenced in a study of cytomegalovirus exposure and HLA in healthy donors. PCR amplification relied on 60 Vbeta primers (plus 13 Jbeta primers). The method was immunoSEQ multiplex PCR; TCRdb's version includes in-frame clones alone and lacks a portion of them. The sample shows more than 85,000 clones, roughly two thirds of them seen only once. Sequenced material: PBMCs. The source is a man aged 40-49 years in good health and CMV-seronegative.

This rearrangement joins TRBV7-9 to TRBJ2-3; TRBD2 aligns across 7 bases. There are 17 residues in the CDR3. The junction had 12 bases not matched to a gene; V was cut back by 4 bases and J by 2 bases. Germline V gives CDR1 SEHNR, CDR2 FQNEAQ (reference sequence). The CDR3 sequence is CASSSGLFAGVTDTQYF. In nucleotides, the CDR3 is TGTGCCAGCAGCTCGGGACTCTTTGCGGGGGTCACAGATACGCAGTATTTT.

The V call is TRBV27, the J call TRBJ1-5, with unresolved D. In germline, CDR1 is MNHEY, CDR2 SMNVEV (reference sequence). This CDR3 contains 16 residues. V lost 6 bases to trimming and J lost 0 bases, with 15 bases between them. The CDR3 reads CASRQMGSPSNQPQHF. The CDR3 region has the DNA TGTGCCAGCAGACAGATGGGCAGCCCTAGCAATCAGCCCCAGCATTTT.

The V call is TRBV30, the J call TRBJ1-2; D is ambiguous. Germline assignment: CDR1 GTSNPN and CDR2 SVGIG (reference sequence). V was pared by 0 bases and J by 6 bases, with 17 bases between. This CDR3 contains 15 residues. The CDR3 DNA reads TGTGCCTGGAGTGTACTTGGAAATACGGCGGATGGCTACACCTTC. Translating it yields CAWSVLGNTADGYTF.

The gene calls are TRBV12-5 and TRBJ2-2; weak D call: TRBD2 (6 bases). This CDR3 comprises 16 residues. Looked up from germline, CDR1 is LGHNT and CDR2 is FRNRAP. V was trimmed by 0 bases and J by 6 bases, leaving 14 bases between them. The CDR3 protein is CASGLVRGPGAGELFF. The CDR3 coding sequence is TGTGCTAGTGGTTTGGTACGGGGTCCGGGAGCCGGGGAGCTGTTTTTT.

V usage is TRBV7-2 and J usage is TRBJ1-1, with 7 bases lining up with TRBD1. The CDR3 is 16 amino acids. Germline trimming cut 6 bases from V and 4 bases from J; bases unmatched to any gene: 14. Germline lookup yields CDR1 SGHTA and CDR2 FQGNSA. This CDR3 is CASRRDSSKIGTEAFF. The CDR3 DNA reads TGTGCCAGCAGACGGGACAGCTCGAAAATAGGCACTGAAGCTTTCTTT.

This clone came up once. V and J are TRBV14 and TRBJ2-7, with no clear D. The germline gives CDR1 SGHDN, CDR2 FVKESK. There are 17 residues in the CDR3. The germline V and J ends were trimmed by 4 bases and 0 bases, with 19 bases remaining between them. The CDR3 here is CASSPTSNRPRSYEQYF. The CDR3 region has the DNA TGTGCCAGCAGCCCAACCTCGAACAGACCCCGCTCCTACGAGCAGTACTTC.

The rearrangement uses TRBV30 and TRBJ1-1; D unresolved. The V end was cut by 0 bases, the J end by 13 bases, with 18 bases between. CDR3 length: 13 amino acids. Germline CDR1 GTSNPN, CDR2 SVGIG (reference sequence). The CDR3: CAWSVLAEASGFF. For the CDR3, the DNA is TGTGCCTGGAGTGTGCTAGCAGAGGCCTCAGGTTTCTTT. The full variable domain, in which reference TRBV30 and TRBJ1-1 provide the parts outside the CDR3, is SQTIHQWPATLVQPVGSPLSLECTVEGTSNPNLYWYRQAAGRGLQLLFYSVGIGQISSEVPQNLSASRPQDRQFILSSKKLLLSDSGFYLCAWSVLAEASGFFGQGTRLTVV.

This clone was seen ten or more times. The chain couples TRBV19 to TRBJ2-5; 9 bases agree with TRBD1. V was pared by 5 bases and J by 4 bases, with 8 bases of the junction left unmatched. Germline lookup yields CDR1 LNHDA and CDR2 SQIVND (reference sequence). CDR3 size: 15 residues. CDR3 coding DNA: TGTGCCAGTAGTCTGGGACAGGGAGAGGCAGAGACCCAGTACTTC. Translated, it gives CASSLGQGEAETQYF.

This clone was counted between two and nine times. The chain joins TRBV9 to TRBJ2-6; the D is unclear. Germline values: CDR1 SGDLS, CDR2 YYNGEE. V was clipped by 0 bases and J by 2 bases, with 15 bases between them. The CDR3 is 18 residues long. CDR3 in DNA: TGTGCCAGCAGCGTAGCCCCATCTCACAATACTGGGGCCAACGTCCTGACTTTC. It translates to CASSVAPSHNTGANVLTF.

The chain carries TRBV7-2 and TRBJ2-7, with 8 positions matching TRBD1. In germline, CDR1 is SGHTA, CDR2 FQGNSA. The CDR3 has 14 residues. J was trimmed by 0 bases and V by 3 bases; bases with no gene match: 1. The CDR3: CASSLTGASYEQYF. CDR3 bases: TGTGCCAGCAGCTTGACAGGGGCCTCCTACGAGCAGTACTTC.